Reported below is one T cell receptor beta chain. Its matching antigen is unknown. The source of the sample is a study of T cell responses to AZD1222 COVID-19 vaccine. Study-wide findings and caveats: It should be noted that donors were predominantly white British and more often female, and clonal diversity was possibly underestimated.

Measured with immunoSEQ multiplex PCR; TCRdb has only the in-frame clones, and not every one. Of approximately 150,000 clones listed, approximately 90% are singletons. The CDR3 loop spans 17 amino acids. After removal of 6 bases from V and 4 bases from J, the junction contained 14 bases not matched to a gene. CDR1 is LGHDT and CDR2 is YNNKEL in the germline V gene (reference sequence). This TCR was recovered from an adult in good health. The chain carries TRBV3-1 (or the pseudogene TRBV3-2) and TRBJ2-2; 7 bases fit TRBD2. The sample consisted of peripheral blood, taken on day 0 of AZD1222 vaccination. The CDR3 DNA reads TGTGCCAGCAGTCAGGAGGGGTTAGCGGGCGTCACCGGGGAGCTGTTTTTT. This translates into CASSQEGLAGVTGELFF.